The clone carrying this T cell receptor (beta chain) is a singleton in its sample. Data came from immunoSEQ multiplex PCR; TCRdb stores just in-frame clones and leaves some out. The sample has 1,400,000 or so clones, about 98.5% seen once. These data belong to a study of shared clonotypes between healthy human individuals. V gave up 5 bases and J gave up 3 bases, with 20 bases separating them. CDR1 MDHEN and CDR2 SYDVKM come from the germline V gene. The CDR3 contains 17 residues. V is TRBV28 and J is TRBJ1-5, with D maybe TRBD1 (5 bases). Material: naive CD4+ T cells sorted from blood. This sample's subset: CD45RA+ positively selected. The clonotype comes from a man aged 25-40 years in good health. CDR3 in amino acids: CASSLLVGGSDNQPQHF. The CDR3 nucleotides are TGTGCCAGCAGTCTCCTGGTGGGGGGTTCGGACAATCAGCCCCAGCATTTT.